This T cell receptor (beta chain) was obtained from a study of cytomegalovirus exposure and HLA in healthy donors. Study-level results: Across donors, most TCRs were seen rarely, yet some public ones were widespread. Judged likely to be a sequencing artifact was a cluster of highly shared sequence variants. Presence/absence comparisons presumed near-even sequencing depth among donors.

Note on this clone: What it recognizes is unknown.

The CDR3 consists of 15 residues. V was pared by 6 bases and J by 7 bases, with 11 bases of the junction left unmatched. CDR1 is MDHEN, CDR2 SYDVKM, per germline. 60 Vbeta and 13 Jbeta primers were used in PCR. Produced via immunoSEQ multiplex PCR; TCRdb's table is partial and in-frame only. The sample includes 40,000 to 55,000 clones, roughly 80% of them seen just once. Sequencing was carried out using PBMCs. The sequence was collected from a woman aged 40 to 49 in good health and CMV-seropositive. The gene calls are TRBV28 and TRBJ1-4; 7 bases line up with TRBD1. The CDR3 here is CASRLSQGRGEKLFF. As DNA, the CDR3 is TGTGCCAGCAGATTGTCACAGGGGCGAGGTGAAAAACTGTTTTTT.